One sample yielded the 8 T cell receptor beta chains listed below, sequenced in a study of regulatory T cells in long-lasting Graves disease listed by TCRdb under 2021. The library was built by means of multiplex PCR. The data were produced on an Illumina HiSeq 4000. TCR beta libraries were built with iRepertoire HTBI primers and Arm-PCR amplification of CDR3 regions. Clones were called with MiXCR by TCRdb after fastp trimmed the public reads at Q25, and only in-frame beta chains were retained. Every CDR3 protein is listed once, alongside the most common genes and DNA of its rows. The sample table shows a few hundred thousand distinct CDR3 sequences, and about 17% are seen once. Roughly a fifth of the sample belongs to the ten largest clones. The time point tag for this specimen amounts to: newly diagnosed GD, antithyroid drugs for less than 3 months. RNA was extracted from PBMCs in TRIzol for both TCR sequencing and RNA sequencing.

The same data also went into a second study, on T cells in Graves' hyperthyroidism and ophthalmopathy.

Sequencing was performed on peripheral blood mononuclear cells (PBMCs), taken at new diagnosis, from a patient treated with antithyroid drugs. These receptors originate from a woman between 18 and 30 years old with Graves disease. Donor details come from another sample of the same person, matched by shared clones.

At least ten counts were recorded for this clonotype. The J gene is TRBJ2-3, the V gene TRBV12-3 or TRBV12-4, with D possibly being TRBD2 (5 bases). The CDR3 contains 12 residues. The V gene lost 7 bases and the J gene lost 4 bases, with 9 bases spanning the gap. The CDR3 spells CASNRGPDTQYF. The CDR3 DNA sequence: TGTGCCAGCAATAGAGGGCCAGATACGCAGTATTTT.

This clonotype was observed many times. The V and J genes are TRBV10-1 and TRBJ2-7, with a possible D match to TRBD2 (6 bases). CDR1 WNHNN and CDR2 SYGVQD come from the germline V gene (reference sequence). The CDR3 totals 13 residues. Trimming left V 5 bases short and J 7 bases short, with 15 bases between. CDR3 in amino acids: CASSSVREKEQYF. Written as DNA, the CDR3 is TGCGCCAGCAGTTCCGTTCGGGAGAAAGAGCAGTACTTC.

This clonotype was seen at least ten times. The genes are TRBV28 and TRBJ1-1; TRBD1 might be the D (5 bases). Per the germline V gene, CDR1 is MDHEN and CDR2 is SYDVKM. Trimming shortened V by 3 bases and J by 4 bases, and 15 bases separated the two germline ends. The CDR3 spans 15 residues. DNA for the CDR3: TGTGCCAGCAGTTTGAGTCAGGGATCGAGCACTGAAGCTTTCTTT. Amino acid sequence: CASSLSQGSSTEAFF.

The chain carries TRBV7-9 and TRBJ2-7; TRBD2 aligns across 14 bases. The V gene's germline CDR1 is SEHNR and CDR2 FQNEAQ (reference sequence). Trimming cost V 5 bases and J 7 bases; bases outside gene matches: 10. CDR3 length: 16 residues. The CDR3 here is CASSTLTSGGAWEQYF. CDR3 DNA: TGTGCCAGCAGCACTCTGACTAGCGGGGGGGCGTGGGAGCAGTACTTC. Complete variable domain (other parts from reference TRBV7-9 and TRBJ2-7): DTGVSQNPRHKITKRGQNVTFRCDPISEHNRLYWYRQTLGQGPEFLTYFQNEAQLEKSRLLSDRFSAERPKGSFSTLEIQRTEQGDSAMYLCASSTLTSGGAWEQYFGPGTRLTVT.

The sample holds many counts of this clonotype. The CDR3 coding sequence is TGTGCCAGCAGTGTGGGAGACAGGGACGGGGACATTCAGTACTTC. This gives the protein CASSVGDRDGDIQYF. The chain combines TRBV2 with TRBJ2-4; 7 bases align to TRBD1. The CDR3 has 15 amino acids. Germline V gene lookup returns CDR1 SNHLY and CDR2 FYNNEI. J was trimmed by 8 bases and V by 4 bases; bases with no gene match: 11.

There are many counts of this clonotype. The chain recombines TRBV27 with TRBJ2-1; TRBD1 agrees at 10 bases. The CDR3 length is 15 residues. The V gene's germline CDR1 is MNHEY and CDR2 SMNVEV (reference sequence). J lost 7 bases, V lost 3 bases, and 6 bases had no gene match. CDR3 nucleotides: TGTGCCAGCAGTTTGGACAGGGGGGATGGGAATGAGCAGTTCTTC. It specifies CASSLDRGDGNEQFF.

Points on this clonotype: A much larger clone is a single base away; this may be a read error. The rearrangement uses TRBV18 and TRBJ2-2; TRBD1 matches 9 bases. Germline CDR1 KGHSH, CDR2 LQKENI. The CDR3 length is 15 residues. CDR3 loop: CASSPWTGEDGELVF. In nucleotides, the CDR3 is TGTGCCAGCTCACCATGGACAGGGGAGGACGGGGAGCTGGTTTTT.

For this clonotype: A read error is possible here, since a much larger clone lies one base away. The rearrangement joins TRBV20-1 to TRBJ2-7, with TRBD2 matching over 9 bases. V lost 5 bases to trimming and J lost 7 bases; unmatched junction nucleotides: 9. The CDR3 extends over 13 amino acids. Germline values: CDR1 DFQATT, CDR2 SNEGSKA (reference sequence). DNA for the CDR3: TGCAGTGCTCCAGGGACTAGCTTTGCTGAGCAGTACTTC. This sequence encodes CSAPGTSFAEQYF.